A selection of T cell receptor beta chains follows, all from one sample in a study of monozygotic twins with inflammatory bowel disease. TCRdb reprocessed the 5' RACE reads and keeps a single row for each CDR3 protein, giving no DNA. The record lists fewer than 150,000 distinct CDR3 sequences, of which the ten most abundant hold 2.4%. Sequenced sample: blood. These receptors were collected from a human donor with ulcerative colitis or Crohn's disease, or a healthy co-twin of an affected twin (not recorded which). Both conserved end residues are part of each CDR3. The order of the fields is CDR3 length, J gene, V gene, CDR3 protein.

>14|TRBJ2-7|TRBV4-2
CASSQVKGRYEQYF
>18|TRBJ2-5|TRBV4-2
CASSQEGPGQRGNETQYF
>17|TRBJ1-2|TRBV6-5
CASSYTVVRTGAKGYTF
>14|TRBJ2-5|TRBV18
CASSESAGGETQYF
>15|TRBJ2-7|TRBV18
CASSPPSHVLYEQYF
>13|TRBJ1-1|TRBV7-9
CASSFYGVREAFF
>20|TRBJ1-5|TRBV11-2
CASSLDAFCSGQGSNQPQHF
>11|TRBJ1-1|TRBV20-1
CSAPNRDEAFF
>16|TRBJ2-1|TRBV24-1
CATSDPGQGDSSEQFF
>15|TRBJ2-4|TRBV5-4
CASSSGTGGLNIQYF
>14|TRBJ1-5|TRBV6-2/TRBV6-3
CASHWTGGNQPQHF
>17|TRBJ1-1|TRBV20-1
CSARQTGKLRGNTEAFF
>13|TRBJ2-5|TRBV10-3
CAISNSNQETQYF
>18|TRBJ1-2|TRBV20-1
CSAANPLRQLRNNYGYTF
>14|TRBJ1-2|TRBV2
CASSEVFGRGGYTF
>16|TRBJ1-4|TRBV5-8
CASSPGDSTTNEKLFF
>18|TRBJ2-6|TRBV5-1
CASSLAVAVSSGANVLTF
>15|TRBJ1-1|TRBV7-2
CASSLSYDRGTEAFF
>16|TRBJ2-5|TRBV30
CAWSRFMGLAGKTQYF
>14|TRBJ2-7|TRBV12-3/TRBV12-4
CASSLGGTDDEQYF
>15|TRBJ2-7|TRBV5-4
CASSRGLGAPYEQYF
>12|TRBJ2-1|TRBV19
CATESRGNEQFF
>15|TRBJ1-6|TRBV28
CASRRQGARGSPLHF
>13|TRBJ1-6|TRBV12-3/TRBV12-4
CASSLMGPATLHF
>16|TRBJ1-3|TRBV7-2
CASSLRTGRSGNTIYF
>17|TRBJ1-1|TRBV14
CASSRRTGGTGNTEAFF
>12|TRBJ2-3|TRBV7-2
CASLVGTDTQYF
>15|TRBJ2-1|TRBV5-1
CASSTGLAGLQEQFF
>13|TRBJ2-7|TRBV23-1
CANSLAGAYEQYF
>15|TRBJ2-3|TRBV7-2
CASSLGTTPTDTQYF
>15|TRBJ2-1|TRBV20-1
CSARVRGTSYNEQFF
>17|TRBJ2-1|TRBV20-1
CSARVGRGARLFVEQFF
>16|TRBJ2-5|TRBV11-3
CASSDGQGGLQETQYF
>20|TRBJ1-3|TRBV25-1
CASSEYWLGGQGPSGNTIYF
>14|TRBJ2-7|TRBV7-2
CASSLAPLAGEQYF
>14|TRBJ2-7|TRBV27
CASSPPDRDYEQYF
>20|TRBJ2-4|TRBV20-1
CSARGTSHQAGILAKNIQYF
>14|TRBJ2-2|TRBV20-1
CSARSGTRRGELFF
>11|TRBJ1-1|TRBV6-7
CAIQANTEAFF
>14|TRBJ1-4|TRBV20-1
CSADPPDRGKKLFF
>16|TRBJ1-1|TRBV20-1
CSARDLGISQNTEAFF
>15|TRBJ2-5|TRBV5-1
CASSLAWENQETQYF
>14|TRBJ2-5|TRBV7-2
CASSFQRGQETQYF
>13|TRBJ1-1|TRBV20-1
CSARSGAWSEAFF
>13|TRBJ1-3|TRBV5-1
CASSSGQGNTIYF
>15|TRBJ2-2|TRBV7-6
CASSLILGAPGELFF